The present T cell receptor (beta chain) was sequenced within a study of shared clonotypes between healthy human individuals. To note about this clone: Its antigen remains unidentified.

CD4+ cells yielded CD45RA+ naive and CD45RA-negative memory subsets. Regarding the study as a whole: Sampling covered blood only; tissue repertoires likely differ.

Genomic DNA (from each subset) was split evenly across several immunoSEQ plates. This table comes from immunoSEQ multiplex PCR, and its TCRdb copy is limited to in-frame clones, with some not included. The sample contains about 1.4 million clones, roughly 96% of which appear only once. This TCR was sampled from a man aged 25 to 40 in good health. The sequenced sample was naive CD4+ T cells sorted from blood. Specified subset: CD45RA+ positively selected.

The CDR3 DNA reads as TGCGCCAGCAGCCAAGAGTGGACAGCCAAAAACATTCAGTACTTC. This sequence encodes CASSQEWTAKNIQYF. V is TRBV4-3 and J is TRBJ2-4; no clear D. The CDR3 is 15 residues long. Germline V gene sequence: CDR1 LGHNA, CDR2 YSLEER. The V gene lost 0 bases and the J gene lost 0 bases, with 6 bases spanning the gap.